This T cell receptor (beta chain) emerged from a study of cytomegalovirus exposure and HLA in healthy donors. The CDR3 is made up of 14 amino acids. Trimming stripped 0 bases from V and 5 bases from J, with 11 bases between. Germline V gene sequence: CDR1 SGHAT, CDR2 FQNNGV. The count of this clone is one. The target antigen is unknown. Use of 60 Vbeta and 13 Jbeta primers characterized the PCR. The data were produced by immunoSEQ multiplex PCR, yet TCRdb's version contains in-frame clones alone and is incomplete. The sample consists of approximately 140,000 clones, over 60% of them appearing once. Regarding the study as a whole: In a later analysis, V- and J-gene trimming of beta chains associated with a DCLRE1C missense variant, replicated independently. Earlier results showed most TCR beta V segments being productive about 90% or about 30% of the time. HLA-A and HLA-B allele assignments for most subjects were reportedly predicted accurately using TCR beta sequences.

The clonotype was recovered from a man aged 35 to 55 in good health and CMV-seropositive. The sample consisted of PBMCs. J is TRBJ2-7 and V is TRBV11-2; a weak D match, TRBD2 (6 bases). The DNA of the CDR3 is TGTGCCAGCAGCTTAGACGGGAGCTTCAACGAGCAGTACTTC. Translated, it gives CASSLDGSFNEQYF.